Following are 32 T cell receptor beta chains from one sample sequenced in a study of T cells in localized non-small cell lung cancer. Repertoires were generated with immunoSEQ multiplex PCR, while TCRdb's copy carries only in-frame clones and drops some. This table holds about 3,300 clones, less than 30% found once. Sample: normal lung tissue next to the tumor, taken before any cancer treatment. All receptors come from a woman between 35 and 70 years old with stage I lung adenocarcinoma.

The chain employs TRBV4-1 and TRBJ1-2; D is possibly TRBD1 (5 bases). The CDR3 is made up of 16 amino acids. Between the trimmed V and J ends, which lost 4 bases and 1 base, there was a span of 16 bases. From germline, CDR1 is MGHRA and CDR2 YSYEKL. The CDR3 reads CASSPTGHIVNYGYTF. The CDR3 nucleotides are TGCGCCAGCAGCCCCACGGGGCACATCGTTAACTATGGCTACACCTTC.

In this sample, this clone turned up a few times. The V and J genes are TRBV9 and TRBJ2-7, with 9 nucleotides matching TRBD1. Germline CDR1 reads SGDLS; CDR2 reads YYNGEE. Trimming cost V 2 bases and J 5 bases; bases outside gene matches: 5. The CDR3 consists of 14 residues. CDR3: CASSVGGQGHEQYF. In DNA form, the CDR3 reads TGTGCCAGCAGCGTGGGGGGACAGGGCCACGAGCAGTACTTC.

The V gene is TRBV19, the J gene TRBJ1-2, with D maybe TRBD1 (5 bases). The CDR3 is 11 amino acids. CDR1 and CDR2 from the germline V gene are LNHDA and SQIVND (reference sequence). V was cut by 4 bases and J by 5 bases, with 5 bases left in between. DNA for the CDR3: TGTGCCAGTAGTAGGGGGTATGGCTACACCTTC. Its protein product is CASSRGYGYTF.

The V and J genes are TRBV16 and TRBJ2-4; D not certain. The V and J ends lost 3 bases and 0 bases respectively, with 6 bases between them. CDR1 is KGHSY, CDR2 FQNENV, per germline. The CDR3 runs 14 residues. The CDR3 nucleotides read TGTGCCAGCAGCCACCCTTCAGCCAAAAACATTCAGTACTTC. This gives the protein CASSHPSAKNIQYF.

This sequence joins TRBV6-8 and TRBJ1-3; TRBD1 might be the D (6 bases). The V end lost 2 bases, the J end lost 4 bases, and 9 bases lay between the germline ends. Germline loops: CDR1 MNHGY, CDR2 SAAAGT. The CDR3 totals 14 residues. As DNA, the CDR3 is TGTGCCAGCAGTTACGGTGGACAGGGAAACACCATATATTTT. Amino acid sequence: CASSYGGQGNTIYF.

This clone appeared a few times. V gene TRBV11-3 combines with J gene TRBJ2-7; D is perhaps TRBD1 (5 bases). CDR1 and CDR2 from the germline V gene are SGHNT and YENEEA. Trimming took 5 bases from V and 0 from J, leaving 11 bases between them. The CDR3 has 14 amino acids. The CDR3, as DNA: TGTGCCAGCAGCCTCACAGGAAACTCCTACGAGCAGTACTTC. Encoded protein: CASSLTGNSYEQYF.

This clone is classed as large. The J gene is TRBJ2-7, the V gene TRBV11-3; D not resolved. Per the germline V gene, CDR1 is SGHNT and CDR2 is YENEEA. CDR3 size: 14 residues. Trimming removed 5 bases from V and 3 bases from J, with 14 bases in between. Written as DNA, the CDR3 is TGTGCCAGCAGCGCAACGGGCGCCGTCTACGAGCAGTACTTC. This encodes CASSATGAVYEQYF.

The chain has TRBV19 and TRBJ1-4; D ambiguous. CDR1 LNHDA and CDR2 SQIVND come from the germline V gene (reference sequence). The CDR3 is 15 residues long. The germline V and J ends were trimmed by 3 bases and 4 bases, with 12 bases remaining between them. CDR3 nucleotides: TGTGCCAGTAGTATGAAAGGAGGCTTTAATGAAAAACTGTTTTTT. Translation gives CASSMKGGFNEKLFF.

This clone is large. V gene TRBV19 combines with J gene TRBJ1-2, with TRBD1 identical over 7 bases. The CDR3 is made up of 13 amino acids. Trimming at V came to 10 bases and at J to 6 bases, leaving 11 bases not matched to a gene. Germline V gives CDR1 LNHDA, CDR2 SQIVND (reference sequence). In DNA form, the CDR3 reads TGTGCCACCTCAGGGGGTCGCCACGATGGCTACACCTTC. It translates to CATSGGRHDGYTF.

Only a few counts were recorded for this clone. The gene calls are TRBV6-8 and TRBJ1-1; D unclear. Per germline, CDR1 MNHGY and CDR2 SAAAGT. This CDR3 is built from 14 residues. Trimming took 5 bases from V and 1 from J, leaving 11 bases between them. The CDR3 nucleotides read TGTGCCAGCAGTCTCGGCCCGGGGAACACTGAAGCTTTCTTT. This translates into CASSLGPGNTEAFF.

The chain employs TRBV10-2 and TRBJ1-1; D is unclear. From germline, CDR1 is WSHSY and CDR2 SAAADI. V shed 2 bases and J shed 2 bases, with 6 bases lying between them. This CDR3 has 13 residues. CDR3: CASSEVVNTEAFF. Written as DNA, the CDR3 is TGCGCCAGCAGTGAGGTAGTTAACACTGAAGCTTTCTTT.

In its sample, this clone was seen a few times. The chain joins TRBV11-3 to TRBJ2-5, with a possible D match to TRBD2 (5 bases). This CDR3 region has 15 residues. Trimming cost V 5 bases and J 5 bases, with 18 bases left between them. CDR1 and CDR2 from the germline V gene are SGHNT and YENEEA. This chain's CDR3 is CASSNSAITGETQYF. In DNA form, the CDR3 reads TGTGCCAGCAGCAATAGCGCTATCACGGGGGAGACCCAGTACTTC.

The chain has TRBV6-8 and TRBJ1-1, with 7 bases fitting TRBD1. This CDR3 comprises 14 residues. Germline assignment: CDR1 MNHGY and CDR2 SAAAGT. V was clipped by 6 bases and J by 1 base; unmatched bases: 5. Written as DNA, the CDR3 is TGTGCCAGCAGACCCGGACAGGCGAACACTGAAGCTTTCTTT. Its protein is CASRPGQANTEAFF.

This clone was observed a few times. The rearrangement joins TRBV11-3 to TRBJ1-2; 7 positions match TRBD1. Germline V gene data show CDR1 as SGHNT and CDR2 as YENEEA. The CDR3 runs to 16 residues. V dropped 0 bases and J dropped 8; count of bases not matched to a gene: 12. The CDR3 protein is CASSLEPSGRGGGYTF. CDR3 in DNA: TGTGCCAGCAGCTTAGAGCCTTCCGGCAGGGGGGGAGGCTACACCTTC.

This clone showed up just a few times. The CDR3 sequence is CASSFLTDSRYTGELFF. CDR3 DNA sequence: TGTGCCAGCAGCTTCTTAACGGACTCTCGTTACACCGGGGAGCTGTTTTTT. The V and J genes are TRBV7-6 and TRBJ2-2, with D possibly TRBD2 on 5 matching bases. Trimming removed 3 bases from V and 3 bases from J, with 17 bases in between. Germline lookup yields CDR1 SGHVS and CDR2 FNYEAQ. The CDR3 runs to 17 residues.

The chain combines TRBV14 with TRBJ2-4; 7 bases align to TRBD1. Looked up from germline, CDR1 is SGHDN and CDR2 is FVKESK. V trimming: 4 bases; J trimming: 3 bases; junction bases outside the gene matches: 12. The CDR3 spans 17 residues. The CDR3 DNA sequence: TGTGCCAGCAGCCCGATTACCGGGACAGCTAGCAAAAACATTCAGTACTTC. It is translated as CASSPITGTASKNIQYF. Variable domain in full (rest from reference TRBV14 and TRBJ2-4): EAGVTQFPSHSVIEKGQTVTLRCDPISGHDNLYWYRRVMGKEIKFLLHFVKESKQDESGMPNNRFLAERTGGTYSTLKVQPAELEDSGVYFCASSPITGTASKNIQYFGAGTRLSVL.

The chain employs TRBV11-3 and TRBJ2-7; 11 bases are shared with TRBD2. The CDR3 consists of 14 residues. V shed 5 bases, J shed 4 bases, and the junction held 4 bases outside the gene matches. Germline V gene data show CDR1 as SGHNT and CDR2 as YENEEA. The CDR3 region is CASSPRTSGYEQYF. In nucleotides, the CDR3 is TGTGCCAGCAGCCCGCGGACTAGCGGGTACGAGCAGTACTTC. The full variable domain, its missing parts supplied by reference TRBV11-3 and TRBJ2-7, is EAGVVQSPRYKIIEKKQPVAFWCNPISGHNTLYWYLQNLGQGPELLIRYENEEAVDDSQLPKDRFSAERLKGVDSTLKIQPAELGDSAVYLCASSPRTSGYEQYFGPGTRLTVT.

This clone was observed a handful of times. The chain carries TRBV18 and TRBJ2-3; no definite D call. In germline, CDR1 is KGHSH, CDR2 LQKENI. V lost 8 bases to trimming and J lost 5 bases, with 14 bases between them. The CDR3 extends over 13 amino acids. The CDR3 DNA reads TGTGCCAGCGCTCCGTTGGGCATAGATACGCAGTATTTT. This gives the protein CASAPLGIDTQYF.

This clone was seen more than once but under ten times. The chain links TRBV11-3 to TRBJ1-4; D gene uncertain. Trimming took off 6 bases at V and 0 bases at J, with 8 bases between the two ends. The CDR3 covers 14 residues. Germline CDR1 SGHNT, CDR2 YENEEA. The CDR3 sequence is CASRQGTTNEKLFF. CDR3 in DNA: TGTGCCAGCAGGCAAGGGACAACTAATGAAAAACTGTTTTTT.

The CDR3 DNA sequence: TGCGCCAGCAGCTTGGAAGGGACAGGGATGAGGCAGCCCCAGCATTTT. Protein sequence: CASSLEGTGMRQPQHF. The chain joins TRBV5-1 to TRBJ1-5; 9 bases line up with TRBD1. V dropped 0 bases and J dropped 7; count of bases not matched to a gene: 8. Germline values: CDR1 SGHRS, CDR2 YFSETQ. The CDR3 is made up of 16 amino acids.

The rearrangement links TRBV18 to TRBJ2-1; no clear D. The V gene lost 0 bases and the J gene lost 6 bases, with 15 bases spanning the gap. From germline, CDR1 is KGHSH and CDR2 LQKENI. CDR3 length: 16 amino acids. CDR3 nucleotide sequence: TGTGCCAGCTCACCACCGATACGTAATACCCGCAATGAGCAGTTCTTC. The encoded protein is CASSPPIRNTRNEQFF.

This clone was counted between two and nine times. DNA of the CDR3: TGTGCCAGCGCCCGGGACAAAGAGACCCAGTACTTC. As protein: CASARDKETQYF. V usage is TRBV9 and J usage is TRBJ2-5; D might be TRBD1 (6 bases). This CDR3 contains 12 residues. V lost 7 bases, J lost 3 bases, and 10 bases lay in between. Germline V CDR1 and CDR2: SGDLS, YYNGEE.

This clone was recorded a few times. The rearrangement joins TRBV11-3 to TRBJ1-5; 10 bases map to TRBD1. With 6 bases clipped from V and 7 bases from J, the junction kept 12 bases outside the gene matches. The CDR3 extends over 16 amino acids. Germline values: CDR1 SGHNT, CDR2 YENEEA. CDR3 sequence: CASRSRRDRGTQPQHF. The CDR3 DNA reads as TGTGCCAGCAGGTCCCGCCGGGACAGGGGAACCCAGCCCCAGCATTTT.

This clone was found a few times. The J gene is TRBJ2-1, the V gene TRBV12-2; TRBD2 is taken as the D call from the table, unchecked against the DNA. TRBV12-2 is flagged as a pseudogene. The CDR3 extends over 16 amino acids. The DNA of the CDR3 is TGTGCCAACGATGACAGGGTAACTAGCGGGAGCTATGAGCAGTTCTTC. It translates to CANDDRVTSGSYEQFF.

The CDR3 loop is CASSVSGGAGETQYF. The CDR3 region has the DNA TGTGCCAGCAGTGTTAGCGGGGGGGCCGGGGAGACCCAGTACTTC. The chain combines TRBV6-8 with TRBJ2-5; 11 bases are a match to TRBD2. The trim removed 5 bases at V and 5 bases at J, leaving 7 bases unmatched. This CDR3 has 15 amino acids. Germline CDR1 reads MNHGY; CDR2 reads SAAAGT.

CDR3 loop: CSVGGTAGPTGELFF. The CDR3 nucleotides read TGCAGCGTTGGGGGGACGGCGGGGCCCACCGGGGAGCTGTTTTTT. The chain joins TRBV29-1 to TRBJ2-2; maybe TRBD2 (6 bases). The germline V gene encodes CDR1 SQVTM and CDR2 ANQGSEA. The CDR3 consists of 15 residues. V lost 4 bases and J lost 4, with 16 bases in between.

This clone turned up a few times. The chain joins TRBV4-1 to TRBJ1-5; tentative D call: TRBD1 (6 bases). The CDR3 is 15 amino acids. Trimming took 1 base from V and 7 from J, leaving 14 bases between them. Germline V gene lookup returns CDR1 MGHRA and CDR2 YSYEKL. The CDR3 sequence is CASSQGTGRAQPQHF. The DNA of the CDR3 is TGCGCCAGCAGCCAAGGCACAGGGAGGGCACAGCCCCAGCATTTT.

This clone has more than one count but fewer than ten. The chain recombines TRBV11-3 with TRBJ1-1; D is undetermined. The CDR3 extends over 14 amino acids. CDR1 is SGHNT and CDR2 is YENEEA in the germline V gene. Trimming stripped 6 bases from V and 6 bases from J, with 17 bases between. The CDR3: CASSPGSRRAEAFF. Here the CDR3 DNA reads TGTGCCAGCAGTCCGGGTTCCCGGAGGGCTGAAGCTTTCTTT.

The chain couples TRBV6-8 to TRBJ1-2; D possibly corresponds to TRBD1 (6 bases). V gave up 6 bases and J gave up 8 bases, with 16 bases separating them. The germline CDR1 and CDR2 sequences are MNHGY and SAAAGT. The CDR3 runs 13 residues. The CDR3 DNA reads TGTGCCAGCAGACCGGGACAAACGTCCGGCTACACCTTC. Its translation: CASRPGQTSGYTF.

This CDR3 is CSVERSGANVLTF. The CDR3 nucleotides are TGCAGCGTTGAACGCTCTGGGGCCAACGTCCTGACTTTC. V is TRBV29-1 and J is TRBJ2-6; D uncertain. The CDR3 is 13 residues long. V lost 2 bases, J lost 0 bases, and 2 bases lay in between. Looked up from germline, CDR1 is SQVTM and CDR2 is ANQGSEA. The full variable domain, rest sourced from reference TRBV29-1 and TRBJ2-6, is SAVISQKPSRDICQRGTSLTIQCQVDSQVTMMFWYRQQPGQSLTLIATANQGSEATYESGFVIDKFPISRPNLTFSTLTVSNMSPEDSSIYLCSVERSGANVLTFGAGSRLTVL.

V gene TRBV5-1 combines with J gene TRBJ2-1; 10 bases fit TRBD1. This CDR3 spans 18 amino acids. Trimming took 2 bases from V and 0 from J; bases not matched to a gene: 8. The germline V gene encodes CDR1 SGHRS and CDR2 YFSETQ. Here the CDR3 DNA reads TGCGCCAGCAGCTTCCGGGGACAGGGGTCGGGCTCCTACAATGAGCAGTTCTTC. Translation: CASSFRGQGSGSYNEQFF.

The V call is TRBV5-1, the J call TRBJ1-1; D unresolved. The CDR3 extends over 14 amino acids. The V gene lost 3 bases and the J gene lost 2 bases, with 11 bases spanning the gap. CDR1 is SGHRS and CDR2 is YFSETQ in the germline V gene. The CDR3 coding sequence is TGCGCCAGCAGCTCGAGGGTGGCTAACACTGAAGCTTTCTTT. It encodes CASSSRVANTEAFF.